The subject of this entry is one T cell receptor beta chain. Produced via immunoSEQ multiplex PCR; TCRdb's table is partial and in-frame only. The sample yields approximately 97,000 clones, over 75% seen once. These data originate in a study of blood T cell repertoires in COVID-19. Study-wide context: PBMCs, B-cell-depleted T cells, or T cells were the source of the cDNA or gDNA that made up the material.

Losses at the gene ends were 5 bases for V and 4 bases for J; bases not matched to a gene: 9. CDR1 is SQVTM and CDR2 is ANQGSEA in the germline V gene. The CDR3 contains 14 residues. The specimen was peripheral blood. The TCR comes from a human donor in a cohort sampled during active COVID-19. V gene TRBV29-1 combines with J gene TRBJ1-2; the match to TRBD1 covers 8 bases. The CDR3 sequence is CSVRGPGGGYGYTF. CDR3 nucleotides: TGCAGCGTTAGGGGACCAGGGGGCGGCTATGGCTACACCTTC.